This T cell receptor (beta chain) was retrieved from a study of blood T cell repertoires in COVID-19. Study as a whole: The United States, Italy and Spain provided the acute and convalescent COVID-19 samples. T cells, B-cell-depleted T cells, or PBMCs provided the cDNA or gDNA that served as material.

As handled by the study authors: Amplification of reference gene primers was used by the study to estimate nucleated cell counts. Produced via immunoSEQ multiplex PCR; TCRdb's table is partial and in-frame only. D and trimming come from the DNA, and the V and J calls and clone size come from that table. The sample includes just over 300,000 clones, over 85% of them seen just once. Enrollment of patients from Seattle took place during active infection, with longitudinal follow-up. This TCR derives from a woman aged 30 to 39 with COVID-19, enrolled during active disease. The sequencing sample was made of peripheral blood.

CDR3 region: CAQAKETGGLEQPQHF. CDR3 in DNA: TGTGCCCAAGCAAAGGAGACAGGGGGTCTCGAACAGCCCCAGCATTTT. The V gene is TRBV28, the J gene TRBJ1-5, with 9 bases that match TRBD1. CDR3 length: 16 amino acids. The germline V gene encodes CDR1 MDHEN and CDR2 SYDVKM. The V and J ends lost 11 bases and 7 bases, in that order; junction bases with no gene match: 18. Full variable domain (outside the CDR3, taken from reference TRBV28 and TRBJ1-5): DVKVTQSSRYLVKRTGEKVFLECVQDMDHENMFWYRQDPGLGLRLIYFSYDVKMKEKGDIPEGYSVSREKKERFSLILESASTNQTSMYLCAQAKETGGLEQPQHFGDGTRLSIL.